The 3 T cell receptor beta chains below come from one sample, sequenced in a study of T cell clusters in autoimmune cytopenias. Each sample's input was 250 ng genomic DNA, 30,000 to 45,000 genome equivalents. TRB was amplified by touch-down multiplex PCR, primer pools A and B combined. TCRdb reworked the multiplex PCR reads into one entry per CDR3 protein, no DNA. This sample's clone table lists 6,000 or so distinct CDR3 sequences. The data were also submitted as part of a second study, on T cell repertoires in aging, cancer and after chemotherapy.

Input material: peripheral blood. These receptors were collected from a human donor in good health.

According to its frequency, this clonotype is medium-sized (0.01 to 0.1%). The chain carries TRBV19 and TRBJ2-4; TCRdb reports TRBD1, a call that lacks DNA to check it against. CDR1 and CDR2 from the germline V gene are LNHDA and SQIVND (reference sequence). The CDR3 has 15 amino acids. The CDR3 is CASSTTGGVKNIQYF.

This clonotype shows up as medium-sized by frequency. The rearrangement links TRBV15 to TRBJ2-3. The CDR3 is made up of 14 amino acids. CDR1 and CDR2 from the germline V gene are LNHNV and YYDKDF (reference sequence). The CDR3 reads CATSRDFSTDTQYF. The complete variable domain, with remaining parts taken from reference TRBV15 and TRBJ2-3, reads DAMVIQNPRYQVTQFGKPVTLSCSQTLNHNVMYWYQQKSSQAPKLLFHYYDKDFNNEADTPDNFQSRRPNTSFCFLDIRSPGLGDTAMYLCATSRDFSTDTQYFGPGTRLTVL.

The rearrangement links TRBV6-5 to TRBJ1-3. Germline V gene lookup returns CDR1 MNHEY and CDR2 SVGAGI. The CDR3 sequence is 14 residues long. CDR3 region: CASSYQVSGNTIYF.